Sequencing of this TCR beta chain was carried out in a study of T-cell memory formation after mild COVID-19. Points on this clonotype: The antigen remains undetermined.

With 1 base clipped from V and 8 bases from J, the junction kept 11 bases outside the gene matches. The germline V gene has CDR1 KGHDR and CDR2 SFDVKD. The CDR3 has 17 residues. TCRdb re-derived calls from the 5' RACE reads in MiXCR, one entry per CDR3 protein. The table shows approximately 410,000 distinct CDR3 sequences, with less than 25% occurring only once. Study results and caveats: Still unconfirmed is whether the second-wave clones peaking on day 37 recognized SARS-CoV-2. Mostly located in CM and EM were contracting CD4+ clones, with contracting CD8+ clones located in EMRA.

The sequencing sample was made of PBMCs or a T cell subset sorted from them (not recorded which). The chain couples TRBV24-1 to TRBJ2-1; TRBD2 agrees at 9 bases. This TCR was sampled from an adult woman who had mild COVID-19 (a few samples of this study predate the infection). Cell type and time point are not known. This CDR3 is CATSDFGRLAGSDEQFF. CDR3 in DNA: TGTGCCACCAGTGATTTTGGGAGGCTAGCGGGATCAGATGAGCAGTTCTTC.